Presented here are 13 T cell receptor beta chains from one specimen sequenced in a study of blood T cell repertoires in COVID-19. Clones were read by immunoSEQ multiplex PCR, and TCRdb kept only the in-frame ones, dropping some. This table holds 240,000 or so clones, 90% found once. Input material: PBMCs or T cells enriched from blood (not recorded which). Source of these receptors: a man aged 50 or older who had been exposed to COVID-19.

The chain joins TRBV5-1 to TRBJ2-7; perhaps TRBD2 as D (6 bases). Germline V gene data show CDR1 as SGHRS and CDR2 as YFSETQ. Deletions cut 4 bases from V and 2 bases from J, with 10 bases between. CDR3 length: 13 residues. The chain's CDR3 is CASSTGDPYEQYF. DNA for the CDR3: TGCGCCAGCAGCACGGGGGACCCCTACGAGCAGTACTTC.

This clone was counted a single time. This chain joins TRBV18 and TRBJ1-6; a possible D gene is TRBD1 (6 bases). Trimming shortened V by 2 bases and J by 7 bases, and 12 bases separated the two germline ends. This CDR3 contains 15 residues. Germline-derived CDR1 and CDR2 are KGHSH and LQKENI. The CDR3 sequence is CASSPGGLGNSPLHF. CDR3 DNA sequence: TGTGCCAGCTCACCAGGGGGCTTGGGGAATTCACCCCTCCACTTT.

This clone was observed once. The chain has TRBV5-4 and TRBJ2-7; 7 positions agree with TRBD1. The junction had 4 bases not matched to a gene; V was cut back by 2 bases and J by 2 bases. This CDR3 is 14 amino acids long. CDR1 and CDR2 from the germline V gene are SGHNT and YYREEE (reference sequence). CDR3 sequence reads: CASSFGTETYEQYV. CDR3 coding DNA: TGTGCCAGCAGCTTCGGGACAGAAACCTACGAGCAGTACGTC.

The chain carries TRBV5-1 and TRBJ1-4; the match to TRBD1 covers 10 bases. V was pared by 3 bases and J by 4 bases, with 9 bases of the junction left unmatched. Germline V CDR1 and CDR2: SGHRS, YFSETQ. The CDR3 contains 17 residues. CDR3 in amino acids: CASSWRQGAGGNEKLFF. The DNA for the CDR3 is TGCGCCAGCAGCTGGAGACAGGGGGCGGGCGGTAATGAAAAACTGTTTTTT.

This clone has just one count. V usage is TRBV5-1 and J usage is TRBJ2-1, with TRBD1 identical over 10 bases. The V gene's germline CDR1 is SGHRS and CDR2 YFSETQ. The ends lost 2 bases at V and 7 bases at J; junction bases unmatched: 6. The CDR3 totals 15 residues. The CDR3 is CASSLFRTGGNEQFF. In nucleotides, the CDR3 is TGCGCCAGCAGCTTATTTCGGACAGGGGGAAATGAGCAGTTCTTC. Combining the CDR3 with reference TRBV5-1 and TRBJ2-1 gives the whole variable domain KAGVTQTPRYLIKTRGQQVTLSCSPISGHRSVSWYQQTPGQGLQFLFEYFSETQRNKGNFPGRFSGRQFSNSRSEMNVSTLELGDSALYLCASSLFRTGGNEQFFGPGTRLTVL.

The chain carries TRBV4-2 and TRBJ2-3, with D possibly being TRBD1 (6 bases). The CDR3 has 16 amino acids. CDR1 is LGHNA, CDR2 YNFKEQ, per germline. V was trimmed by 2 bases and J by 1 base, leaving 13 bases between them. CDR3 nucleotide sequence: TGTGCCAGCAGCCAACCACAGGGCGGTGGCACAGATACGCAGTATTTT. The encoded protein is CASSQPQGGGTDTQYF.

The chain links TRBV9 to TRBJ2-7; TRBD2 matches at 11 bases. CDR3 length: 17 amino acids. V gave up 0 bases and J gave up 10 bases; unmatched junction bases: 15. Germline V gene data show CDR1 as SGDLS and CDR2 as YYNGEE. CDR3 DNA: TGTGCCAGCAGCGTAGCAAAAAGGGGGACTAGCGGTTTTGGTCAGTACGTC. This codes for CASSVAKRGTSGFGQYV.

This chain uses TRBV19 with TRBJ2-2; 10 bases map to TRBD2. Germline-derived CDR1 and CDR2 are LNHDA and SQIVND (reference sequence). The J segment lost 6 bases and the V segment lost 4 bases, leaving 5 bases of the junction unmatched. CDR3 size: 15 residues. CDR3: CASSTLAGAAGELFF. Here the CDR3 DNA reads TGTGCCAGTAGTACCCTAGCGGGAGCGGCCGGGGAGCTGTTTTTT.

A single count supports this clone. The rearrangement uses TRBV5-1 and TRBJ2-1; 7 bases line up with TRBD2. V dropped 4 bases and J dropped 3; count of bases not matched to a gene: 7. The CDR3 runs 15 residues. The germline CDR1 and CDR2 sequences are SGHRS and YFSETQ. The CDR3 loop is CASSPGASGYNEQFF. The CDR3 nucleotides are TGCGCCAGCAGCCCCGGGGCTAGCGGCTACAATGAGCAGTTCTTC.

Only one count was recorded for this clone. The chain links TRBV7-9 to TRBJ1-5; D gene ambiguous. Trimming left V 5 bases short and J 6 bases short, with 8 bases between. The CDR3 length is 12 residues. CDR1 is SEHNR and CDR2 is FQNEAQ in the germline V gene (reference sequence). Here the CDR3 DNA reads TGTGCCAGCAGCAATCGGGGTCAGCCCCAGCATTTT. The encoded protein is CASSNRGQPQHF.

The chain recombines TRBV19 with TRBJ2-3; 8 nucleotides agree with TRBD1. The CDR3 loop spans 14 amino acids. With V trimmed by 6 bases and J by 4 bases, 6 bases remained unmatched. Germline assignment: CDR1 LNHDA and CDR2 SQIVND (reference sequence). The CDR3 DNA is TGTGCCAGTAGCGTACAGGGGGTGGCAGATACGCAGTATTTT. Translation: CASSVQGVADTQYF.

This chain links TRBV19 with TRBJ1-2; no clear D. The V gene lost 3 bases and the J gene lost 2 bases, with 10 bases spanning the gap. There are 14 residues in the CDR3. The germline gives CDR1 LNHDA, CDR2 SQIVND (reference sequence). CDR3 loop: CASSINGDNYGYTF. Written as DNA, the CDR3 is TGTGCCAGTAGTATCAACGGAGACAACTATGGCTACACCTTC.

Here the CDR3 reads CATSGFSGDTGELFF. The CDR3 DNA reads TGTGCCACCTCGGGGTTTAGCGGCGACACCGGGGAGCTGTTTTTT. J is TRBJ2-2 and V is TRBV19, with D maybe TRBD2 (6 bases). CDR3 length equals 15 residues. V was shortened by 10 bases and J by 3 bases, with 18 bases between the two germline ends. Germline-derived CDR1 and CDR2 are LNHDA and SQIVND (reference sequence).